The 3 T cell receptor beta chains below all came from one sample that was sequenced in a study of blood T cell repertoires in COVID-19. Clones were sequenced by immunoSEQ multiplex PCR, and TCRdb holds only the in-frame ones, with some missing. The table includes approximately 500,000 clones, around 87% detected once. The sample comprised PBMCs or T cells enriched from blood (not recorded which). The receptors were gathered from a woman aged 35 to 49 who had recovered from COVID-19.

This chain connects TRBV20-1 to TRBJ2-7, with 12 bases lining up with TRBD2. The germline V gene encodes CDR1 DFQATT and CDR2 SNEGSKA (reference sequence). With 3 bases clipped from V and 2 bases from J, the junction kept 5 bases outside the gene matches. The CDR3 totals 15 residues. The CDR3 nucleotides are TGCAGTGCTAGTGGGCCTAGCGGGAGGGCCTACGAGCAGTACTTC. Translating it yields CSASGPSGRAYEQYF.

This rearrangement joins TRBV7-8 to TRBJ2-7; D perhaps matches TRBD1 (6 bases). The CDR3 runs to 17 residues. Germline CDR1 reads SGHVS; CDR2 reads FQNEAQ. V was cut by 0 bases and J by 2 bases, with 17 bases left in between. CDR3 bases: TGTGCCAGCAGCTTAGCCAGCGGATCCGGGACACCCTACGAGCAGTACTTC. Translation gives CASSLASGSGTPYEQYF.

The chain joins TRBV7-2 to TRBJ1-5; TRBD1 aligns across 9 bases. J gave up 4 bases and V 5 bases, and 6 bases lay outside the gene matches. The CDR3 totals 15 residues. The germline V gene has CDR1 SGHTA and CDR2 FQGNSA. The CDR3 region is CASSSGQGMNQPQHF. Here the CDR3 DNA reads TGTGCCAGCAGCAGCGGACAGGGGATGAATCAGCCCCAGCATTTT.